Listed below are T cell receptor beta chains from one sample, sequenced in a study of T cells in Graves' hyperthyroidism and ophthalmopathy. In TCRdb, the multiplex PCR reads were re-called with MiXCR into one record per CDR3 protein. The table lists approximately 640,000 distinct CDR3 sequences, 40% to 55% of them singletons, with less than 8.5% in the top ten. The sample was peripheral blood or thyroid tissue (not recorded which). Source of these receptors: an adult man with Graves' disease, either hyperthyroidism or ophthalmopathy (not recorded which). Both conserved end residues are part of each CDR3. A clone size is listed for some rows: how often the clone was seen (once, few, many), or a class if it is expanded.

>TRBV25-1|TRBJ1-6|NA
CASSEGTVTNSPLHF
>TRBV15|TRBJ2-5|NA
CATSRDGRRRETQYF
>TRBV28|TRBJ1-4|few
CASSDSGFEKLFF
>TRBV29-1|TRBJ2-5|many
CSVEDRLAGQETQYF
>TRBV19|TRBJ1-1|NA
CASSIGGQGGTEAFF
>TRBV7-8|TRBJ1-1|many
CASSANDRAVTEAFF
>TRBV7-9|TRBJ1-5|NA
CASSPGVGPQHF
>TRBV5-1|TRBJ2-2|NA
CASSPGVGELFF
>TRBV15|TRBJ1-5|few
CATSMQRGGSQPQHF
>TRBV2|TRBJ1-2|many
CASSDAGPQEGYTF
>TRBV6-6|TRBJ2-2|NA
CASSPVSGELFF
>TRBV15|TRBJ1-1|NA
CATRTGDNTEAFF
>TRBV7-2|TRBJ2-5|NA
CASSPGTGRGQETQYF
>TRBV20-1|TRBJ2-1|NA
CSASSASDGEQFF
>TRBV7-4|TRBJ1-6|NA
CASSFEGYSPLHF
>TRBV20-1|TRBJ1-1|NA
CSAARGMNTEAFF
>TRBV7-8|TRBJ2-7|many
CASSTTGQGDYEQYF
>TRBV11-3|TRBJ2-7|NA
CASTARDRGDYEQYF
>TRBV7-9|TRBJ1-1|NA
CASSHPRGVLNTEAFF
>TRBV11-2|TRBJ1-2|many
CASSLNGQGSFGYTF
>TRBV4-1|TRBJ2-7|NA
CASSQALGRDEQCF
>TRBV7-2|TRBJ1-2|once
CASSFGQGLWYGYTF
>TRBV25-1|TRBJ1-6|NA
CASTGGNDNSPLHF
>TRBV7-2|TRBJ1-2|many
CASSLAPGAGDGYTF
>TRBV7-9|TRBJ1-5|few
CASSLSRRGREDQPQHF
>TRBV7-9|TRBJ1-2|NA
CASSLVPETTTYGYTF
>TRBV15|TRBJ2-5|NA
CATSSRQGAGGTQYF
>TRBV10-2|TRBJ2-3|NA
CASSATGYTDTQYF
>TRBV3-1|TRBJ2-5|few
CASSQLTGRETQYF
>TRBV7-2|TRBJ2-5|few
CASSYSGAYQETQYF
>TRBV12-3/TRBV12-4|TRBJ2-5|many
CASSFIGGDETQYF
>TRBV24-1|TRBJ1-2|NA
CAWSPIYGYTF
>TRBV13|TRBJ1-1|NA
CASSGPGREAFF
>TRBV2|TRBJ2-7|NA
CASSEAVNLVTGEQYF
>TRBV6-5|TRBJ2-2|many
CASSLRNTGELFF
>TRBV29-1|TRBJ1-1|many
CSVELGGTLNTEAFF
>TRBV7-9|TRBJ2-7|few
CASSTTSGSSYEQYF
>TRBV10-3|TRBJ2-7|many
CAIMAQGYPYEQYF
>TRBV19|TRBJ2-7|NA
CASSMTPQRVYEQYF
>TRBV13|TRBJ2-2|few
CASSLRGGLGELFF
>TRBV20-1|TRBJ1-4|NA
CSARQGSEKLFF
>TRBV2|TRBJ1-6|NA
CASSGGQDRGRLHF
>TRBV5-1|TRBJ1-4|NA
CASSVNRGTEKLFF
>TRBV10-3|TRBJ1-4|many
CAISSQGEKLFF
>TRBV10-3|TRBJ1-5|NA
CAISDQTSFSNQPQHF
>TRBV25-1|TRBJ1-6|NA
CASSEGIASPLHF
>TRBV7-2|TRBJ1-6|NA
CASSLRESGSPLHF